The T cell receptor beta chain under discussion was sequenced for a study of blood T cells in healthy people across ages. Notes on the study in general: Among T cells, TCR beta diversity per million cells dropped roughly linearly as age rose. It was not possible, with unsorted PBMCs, to conclusively compare naive and antigen-experienced cells.

A single count supports this clonotype. What it binds is unknown. For the second PCR, which ran for about 7 to 11 cycles, a sample-barcoded 5' primer and a J-beta primer mix were used. TCRdb reprocessed the 5' RACE reads with MiXCR, giving one entry per CDR3 protein. The sample carries around 1,500,000 distinct CDR3 sequences, over 25% recorded once. The CDR3 spans 13 residues. V was cut by 3 bases and J by 13 bases, with 17 bases left in between. Germline CDR1 reads LGHNT; CDR2 reads FRNRAP. The receptor was derived from a woman in her 30s in good health. The V call is TRBV12-5, the J call TRBJ2-3; unclear D gene. Sequenced material: blood. DNA for the CDR3: TGTGCTAGTGGTTTAAGGCGCTATCTTCCGGAGTATTTT. Its translation is CASGLRRYLPEYF.